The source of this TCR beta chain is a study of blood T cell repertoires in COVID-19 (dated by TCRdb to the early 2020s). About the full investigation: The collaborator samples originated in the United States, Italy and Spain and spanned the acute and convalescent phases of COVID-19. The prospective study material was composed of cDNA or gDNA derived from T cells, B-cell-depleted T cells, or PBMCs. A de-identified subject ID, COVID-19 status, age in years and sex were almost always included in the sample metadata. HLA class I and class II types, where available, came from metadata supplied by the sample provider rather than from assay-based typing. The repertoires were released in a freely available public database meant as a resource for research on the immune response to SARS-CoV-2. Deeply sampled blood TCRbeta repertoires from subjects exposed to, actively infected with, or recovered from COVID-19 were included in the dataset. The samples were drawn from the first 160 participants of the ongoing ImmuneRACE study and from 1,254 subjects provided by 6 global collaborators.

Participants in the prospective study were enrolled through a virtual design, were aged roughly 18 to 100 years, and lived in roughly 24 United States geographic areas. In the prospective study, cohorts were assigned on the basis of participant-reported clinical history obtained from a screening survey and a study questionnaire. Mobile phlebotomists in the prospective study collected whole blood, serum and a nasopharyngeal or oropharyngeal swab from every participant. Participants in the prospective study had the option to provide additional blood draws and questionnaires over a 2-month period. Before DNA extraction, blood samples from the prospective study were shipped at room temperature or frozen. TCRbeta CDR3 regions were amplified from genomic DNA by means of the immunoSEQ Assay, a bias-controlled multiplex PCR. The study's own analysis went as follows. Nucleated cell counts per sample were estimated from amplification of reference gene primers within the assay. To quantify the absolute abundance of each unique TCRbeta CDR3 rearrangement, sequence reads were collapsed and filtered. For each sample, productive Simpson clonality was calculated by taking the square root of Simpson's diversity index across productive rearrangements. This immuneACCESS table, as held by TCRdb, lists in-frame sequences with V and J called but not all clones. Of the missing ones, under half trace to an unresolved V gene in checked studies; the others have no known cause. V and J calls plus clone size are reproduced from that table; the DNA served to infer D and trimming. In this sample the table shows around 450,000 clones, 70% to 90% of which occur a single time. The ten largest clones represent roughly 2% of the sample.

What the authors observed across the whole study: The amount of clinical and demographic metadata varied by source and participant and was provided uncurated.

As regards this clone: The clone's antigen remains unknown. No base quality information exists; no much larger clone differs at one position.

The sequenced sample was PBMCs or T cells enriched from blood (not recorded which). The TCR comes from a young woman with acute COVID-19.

In nucleotide form, the sequence is TGTGCCAGCAGCTGGTCAGGGGGCCAACAAGAGACCCAGTACTTC. This encodes CASSWSGGQQETQYF. Recombination joined TRBV7-8 with TRBJ2-5; the central 8 bases match TRBD1. Unmatched junction bases come to 6, with V trimmed by 4 bases and J by 2 bases. The germline V gene specifies SGHVS as CDR1 and FQNEAQ as CDR2. Inclusive of the bounding cysteine and phenylalanine, the CDR3 is 15 residues long. Only CDR3 DNA is held: 45 bases, read in frame from base 1. Full variable domain (CDR3 extended with the reference TRBV7-8 and TRBJ2-5 proteins): GAGVSQSPRYKVAKRGQDVALRCDPISGHVSLFWYQQALGQGPEFLTYFQNEAQLDKSGLPSDRFFAERPEGSVSTLKIQRTQQEDSAVYLCASSWSGGQQETQYFGPGTRLLVL.